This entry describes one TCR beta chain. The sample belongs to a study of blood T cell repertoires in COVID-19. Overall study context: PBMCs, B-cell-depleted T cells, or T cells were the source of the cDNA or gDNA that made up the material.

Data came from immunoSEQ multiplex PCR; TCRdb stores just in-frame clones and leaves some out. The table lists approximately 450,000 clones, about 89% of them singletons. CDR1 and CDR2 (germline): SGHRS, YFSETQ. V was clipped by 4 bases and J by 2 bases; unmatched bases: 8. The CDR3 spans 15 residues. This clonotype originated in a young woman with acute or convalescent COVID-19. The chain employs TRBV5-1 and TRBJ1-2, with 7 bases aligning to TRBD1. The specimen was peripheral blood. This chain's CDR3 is CASSVGTAKNYGYTF. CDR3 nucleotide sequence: TGCGCCAGCAGCGTAGGGACAGCGAAGAACTATGGCTACACCTTC.